The clone carrying this T cell receptor (beta chain) was counted between two and nine times. What it recognizes is unknown. Sorting with CD45RO/CCR7/CD25/CD127/CD95/CD27 yielded naive, central memory, regulatory and stem-like memory CD4+ cells. The purity of all sorted populations exceeded 95%. V was cut by 7 bases and J by 4 bases, with 14 bases left in between. The CDR3 extends over 13 amino acids. Germline V gene sequence: CDR1 SQVTM, CDR2 ANQGSEA. These data come from a study of beta chain features in type 1 diabetes. On the study more broadly: Summed over all samples, the examined sorted cells came to 85 million to 140 million. Study outcomes and limitations: More deletions and fewer insertions at VDJ junctions were seen in type 1 diabetes patients.

Expressed TCRB transcripts got sequenced, as all isolated RNA was reverse transcribed. The repertoire was sequenced with immunoSEQ multiplex PCR; TCRdb's copy has only in-frame clones and lacks some. The sample has under 450,000 clones, approximately 15% seen once. The sequenced sample consisted of naive CD4+ T cells from blood. V is TRBV29-1 and J is TRBJ1-3; D is uncertain. This TCR was recovered from a man aged 30-40 years in good health. The CDR3 sequence: CSAQSRAGNTIYF. The CDR3 bases are TGCAGCGCCCAGTCCCGGGCGGGAAACACCATATATTTT.